Listed here are 26 T cell receptor beta chains from one sample, sequenced in a study of T cell responses to AZD1222 COVID-19 vaccine. Sequencing used immunoSEQ multiplex PCR; TCRdb keeps in-frame clones, though not all of them. Here the sample spans 210,000 or so clones, roughly 94% being singletons. Source: peripheral blood, taken 28 days after the second dose of the MenACWY control vaccine. Receptors originate from an adult who received the MenACWY meningococcal vaccine as a control.

The V and J genes are TRBV5-1 and TRBJ1-1, with 8 positions matching TRBD1. The germline V gene has CDR1 SGHRS and CDR2 YFSETQ. Trimming removed 4 bases from V and 7 bases from J; junction bases left unmatched: 6. The CDR3 loop spans 13 amino acids. This CDR3 is CASSTDRGGEAFF. In DNA form, the CDR3 reads TGCGCCAGCAGCACCGACAGGGGTGGTGAAGCTTTCTTT.

This chain uses TRBV6-6 with TRBJ2-3, with TRBD2 matching over 11 bases. CDR3 size: 16 residues. Germline loops: CDR1 MNHNY, CDR2 SVGAGI (reference sequence). V shed 4 bases, J shed 7 bases, and the junction held 10 bases outside the gene matches. CDR3 region: CASSLTSSGRANTQYF. In DNA, the CDR3 is TGTGCCAGCAGTTTAACCAGTAGCGGGAGGGCCAATACGCAGTATTTT.

The chain links TRBV4-1 to TRBJ2-3; a weak D match, TRBD1 (5 bases). Germline V gene lookup returns CDR1 MGHRA and CDR2 YSYEKL. This CDR3 contains 16 residues. Between the trimmed V and J ends, which lost 4 bases and 4 bases, there was a span of 18 bases. CDR3 DNA sequence: TGCGCCAGCAGCCCTCATCCAAGGGGCGGCGCAGATACGCAGTATTTT. Translated: CASSPHPRGGADTQYF.

This clone was recorded only once. The V call is TRBV7-2, the J call TRBJ1-6; tentative D call: TRBD1 (5 bases). Looked up from germline, CDR1 is SGHTA and CDR2 is FQGNSA. The CDR3 is 16 residues long. Trimming shortened V by 5 bases and J by 7 bases, and 18 bases separated the two germline ends. The CDR3 sequence: CASSITPVGPNSPLHF. CDR3 DNA: TGTGCCAGCAGCATTACCCCAGTGGGACCGAATTCACCCCTCCACTTT.

The chain recombines TRBV5-4 with TRBJ1-2; 7 positions agree with TRBD1. The CDR3 is 15 residues long. The trim removed 5 bases at V and 4 bases at J, leaving 11 bases unmatched. The V gene's germline CDR1 is SGHNT and CDR2 YYREEE (reference sequence). The CDR3 region has the DNA TGTGCCAGCAGTATGACCCGGGACAGCCCCTATGGCTACACCTTC. As protein: CASSMTRDSPYGYTF.

The chain joins TRBV2 to TRBJ2-7; the match to TRBD1 covers 7 bases. CDR3 length: 10 residues. V shed 11 bases, J shed 9 bases, and the junction held 7 bases outside the gene matches. CDR1 is SNHLY and CDR2 is FYNNEI in the germline V gene. CDR3 DNA sequence: TGTGCCCCCAGGGGGACCAGGCAGTACTTC. As protein: CAPRGTRQYF.

This clone was recorded once. V and J are TRBV7-2 and TRBJ1-5; D is ambiguous. The CDR3 totals 17 residues. V shed 5 bases and J shed 0 bases, with 17 bases lying between them. CDR1 is SGHTA and CDR2 is FQGNSA in the germline V gene. CDR3 in DNA: TGTGCCAGCAGCCTTGACAACGGCGGTTATAGCAATCAGCCCCAGCATTTT. Its protein is CASSLDNGGYSNQPQHF.

The J gene is TRBJ1-1, the V gene TRBV29-1, with no clear D. Trimming took off 4 bases at V and 0 bases at J, with 12 bases between the two ends. There are 14 residues in the CDR3. Germline V gene data show CDR1 as SQVTM and CDR2 as ANQGSEA. The CDR3 reads CSVGMGGMNTEAFF. CDR3 coding DNA: TGCAGCGTTGGAATGGGTGGCATGAACACTGAAGCTTTCTTT.

The chain joins TRBV25-1 to TRBJ1-1; no definite D call. Germline CDR1 and CDR2: MGHDK and SYGVNS. Trimming took off 6 bases at V and 1 base at J, with 9 bases between the two ends. The CDR3 totals 13 residues. The CDR3, as DNA: TGTGCCAGCAGAGCCGGGCCGAACACTGAAGCTTTCTTT. This encodes CASRAGPNTEAFF.

The V gene is TRBV7-8, the J gene TRBJ2-7; TRBD2 agrees at 7 bases. This CDR3 region has 15 residues. J gave up 2 bases and V 5 bases, and 9 bases lay outside the gene matches. Per the germline V gene, CDR1 is SGHVS and CDR2 is FQNEAQ. The CDR3 DNA follows: TGTGCCAGCAGCGAAAGTCGTGGACTAGCCTACGAGCAGTACTTC. Its translation is CASSESRGLAYEQYF.

The J gene is TRBJ1-3, the V gene TRBV3-1 (or the pseudogene TRBV3-2), with 8 positions matching TRBD1. Germline V gives CDR1 LGHDT, CDR2 YNNKEL (reference sequence). The V gene end was trimmed by 1 base and the J gene end by 0 bases; junction bases not matched to a gene: 2. The CDR3 has 16 amino acids. The CDR3 here is CASSQGQGISGNTIYF. For the CDR3, the DNA is TGTGCCAGCAGCCAAGGACAGGGGATCTCTGGAAACACCATATATTTT.

V is TRBV28 and J is TRBJ1-5; no reliable D call. Germline V lookup: CDR1 MDHEN, CDR2 SYDVKM. CDR3 size: 14 residues. V lost 7 bases to trimming and J lost 5 bases, with 15 bases between them. CDR3 in amino acids: CASTLWETDQPQHF. CDR3 DNA sequence: TGTGCCAGCACCCTCTGGGAGACTGATCAGCCCCAGCATTTT. The entire variable domain, with the rest obtained from reference TRBV28 and TRBJ1-5, is as follows: DVKVTQSSRYLVKRTGEKVFLECVQDMDHENMFWYRQDPGLGLRLIYFSYDVKMKEKGDIPEGYSVSREKKERFSLILESASTNQTSMYLCASTLWETDQPQHFGDGTRLSIL.

Details on this clone: At the DNA level, this CDR3 is encoded by other sequences in the same sample as well. The chain combines TRBV6-5 with TRBJ2-7; D gene uncertain. Germline V gene data show CDR1 as MNHEY and CDR2 as SVGAGI. This CDR3 has 12 residues. Trimming took off 5 bases at V and 4 bases at J, with 9 bases between the two ends. This chain's CDR3 is CASSPQGYEQYF. Here the CDR3 DNA reads TGTGCCAGCAGTCCCCAAGGATACGAGCAGTACTTC.

The CDR3, as DNA: TGTGCCAGCAGTTCCCAAGGGATCGGCGACTGGGAGCTGTTTTTT. It encodes CASSSQGIGDWELFF. This chain uses TRBV6-5 with TRBJ2-2; D ambiguous. The germline V gene has CDR1 MNHEY and CDR2 SVGAGI. This CDR3 region has 15 residues. Trimming shortened V by 4 bases and J by 9 bases, and 18 bases separated the two germline ends.

The rearrangement uses TRBV27 and TRBJ2-1, with D possibly matching TRBD1 (5 bases). There are 13 residues in the CDR3. Trimming took off 3 bases at V and 5 bases at J, with 8 bases between the two ends. The germline V gene encodes CDR1 MNHEY and CDR2 SMNVEV (reference sequence). CDR3 sequence: CASSLYRNNEQFF. Written as DNA, the CDR3 is TGTGCCAGCAGTTTGTACAGGAACAATGAGCAGTTCTTC.

The rearrangement links TRBV18 to TRBJ1-1, with D uncertain. V lost 5 bases to trimming and J lost 0 bases, with 4 bases between them. Looked up from germline, CDR1 is KGHSH and CDR2 is LQKENI. This CDR3 has 12 residues. The CDR3 here is CASSMLNTEAFF. The DNA for the CDR3 is TGTGCCAGCTCAATGTTGAACACTGAAGCTTTCTTT. Full variable domain (outside the CDR3, taken from reference TRBV18 and TRBJ1-1): NAGVMQNPRHLVRRRGQEARLRCSPMKGHSHVYWYRQLPEEGLKFMVYLQKENIIDESGMPKERFSAEFPKEGPSILRIQQVVRGDSAAYFCASSMLNTEAFFGQGTRLTVV.

The V and J genes are TRBV5-4 and TRBJ2-2, with D perhaps matching TRBD2 (6 bases). The V gene's germline CDR1 is SGHNT and CDR2 YYREEE (reference sequence). The CDR3 extends over 17 amino acids. V was trimmed by 3 bases and J by 4 bases, leaving 19 bases between them. CDR3 protein: CASSSIERVRGTGELFF. As DNA, the CDR3 is TGTGCCAGCAGCTCGATAGAGCGGGTCCGGGGCACCGGGGAGCTGTTTTTT.

The chain carries TRBV29-1 and TRBJ2-1, with D possibly being TRBD2 (6 bases). With 3 bases removed from V and 3 bases from J, the gap between germline ends came to 12 bases. Germline V gene sequence: CDR1 SQVTM, CDR2 ANQGSEA. The CDR3 extends over 14 amino acids. The CDR3 bases are TGCAGCGTTGATTTTAGCGGAGTCTACAATGAGCAGTTCTTC. As protein: CSVDFSGVYNEQFF.

This rearrangement joins TRBV3-1 (or the pseudogene TRBV3-2) to TRBJ1-2; TRBD1 aligns across 8 bases. The CDR3 is 12 amino acids. V shed 3 bases, J shed 7 bases, and the junction held 1 base outside the gene matches. The germline V gene encodes CDR1 LGHDT and CDR2 YNNKEL (reference sequence). The CDR3 is CASSHRGLGYTF. DNA of the CDR3: TGTGCCAGCAGCCACAGGGGGCTTGGCTACACCTTC.

This rearrangement joins TRBV25-1 to TRBJ1-6; maybe TRBD1 (5 bases). CDR3 length: 15 residues. V lost 2 bases and J lost 4, with 9 bases in between. Per the germline V gene, CDR1 is MGHDK and CDR2 is SYGVNS. The CDR3 sequence is CASSETQGYNSPLHF. CDR3 coding DNA: TGTGCCAGCAGTGAAACCCAGGGTTATAATTCACCCCTCCACTTT. Full variable domain (outside the CDR3, taken from reference TRBV25-1 and TRBJ1-6): EADIYQTPRYLVIGTGKKITLECSQTMGHDKMYWYQQDPGMELHLIHYSYGVNSTEKGDLSSESTVSRIRTEHFPLTLESARPSHTSQYLCASSETQGYNSPLHFGNGTRLTVT.

The rearrangement links TRBV15 to TRBJ1-3; 11 bases line up with TRBD1. CDR1 is LNHNV and CDR2 is YYDKDF in the germline V gene (reference sequence). There are 17 residues in the CDR3. With V trimmed by 5 bases and J by 1 base, 7 bases remained unmatched. CDR3 DNA: TGTGCCACCAGCTACGGGACAGGGGGGATTTCTGGAAACACCATATATTTT. Amino acids: CATSYGTGGISGNTIYF.

The V gene is TRBV30, the J gene TRBJ2-6; TRBD2 aligns across 8 bases. The CDR3 is 14 residues long. Germline V lookup: CDR1 GTSNPN, CDR2 SVGIG (reference sequence). The junction had 2 bases not matched to a gene; V was cut back by 5 bases and J by 2 bases. For the CDR3, the DNA is TGTGCCTGGGCCGGGGGGGCTGGGGCCAACGTCCTGACTTTC. Amino acids: CAWAGGAGANVLTF.

The chain uses TRBV28 and TRBJ2-7; weak D call: TRBD1 (6 bases). The CDR3 is made up of 15 amino acids. Trimming stripped 6 bases from V and 6 bases from J, with 21 bases between. Germline assignment: CDR1 MDHEN and CDR2 SYDVKM. The CDR3 protein is CASSPSVPSRGEQYF. CDR3 bases: TGTGCCAGCAGCCCATCCGTGCCCTCCAGGGGCGAGCAGTACTTC.

The rearrangement links TRBV11-1 to TRBJ1-1; no firm D call. The germline V gene encodes CDR1 SGHAT and CDR2 FQDESV (reference sequence). Trimming removed 7 bases from V and 4 bases from J, with 13 bases in between. The CDR3 extends over 13 amino acids. CDR3 amino acids: CASKYLGFTEAFF. The CDR3 DNA follows: TGTGCCAGCAAATACCTAGGGTTCACTGAAGCTTTCTTT. Together with reference TRBV11-1 and TRBJ1-1, the CDR3 gives the full variable domain: EAEVAQSPRYKITEKSQAVAFWCDPISGHATLYWYRQILGQGPELLVQFQDESVVDDSQLPKDRFSAERLKGVDSTLKIQPAELGDSAMYLCASKYLGFTEAFFGQGTRLTVV.

The chain uses TRBV10-3 and TRBJ1-1; D perhaps matches TRBD1 (6 bases). V shed 0 bases and J shed 6 bases, with 17 bases lying between them. The CDR3 covers 16 residues. Germline-derived CDR1 and CDR2 are ENHRY and SYGVKD. The CDR3: CAISESKGGLGAEAFF. Written as DNA, the CDR3 is TGTGCCATCAGTGAGTCTAAGGGGGGTCTTGGGGCTGAAGCTTTCTTT.

This clone was counted a single time. The V call is TRBV12-3 or TRBV12-4, the J call TRBJ2-5, with D maybe TRBD2 (6 bases). Trimming left V 11 bases short and J 5 bases short, with 18 bases between. The CDR3 runs 13 residues. The CDR3, as DNA: TGTGCCGCCGGGGGTAGCTCCTGGGAGACCCAGTACTTC. It yields the protein CAAGGSSWETQYF.